This T cell receptor beta chain derives from a study of OX40 agonist ivuxolimab in advanced cancers. The wider study: Patients were dosed intravenously with ivuxolimab at 0.01 to 10 mg/kg every 2 weeks.

Profiling relied on immunoSEQ multiplex PCR, and the TCRdb table lists in-frame clones only, not all of them. The sample lists some 85,000 clones, roughly 90% seen once, with roughly 0.7% in the top ten. CDR1 is LNHDA, CDR2 SQIVND, per germline (reference sequence). Trimming removed 3 bases from V and 7 bases from J, with 18 bases in between. This CDR3 is built from 15 residues. The starting material was CD4+ or CD8+ T cells sorted from blood, obtained in a trial of the OX40 agonist ivuxolimab. The sequence derives from an adult with an advanced solid tumor such as melanoma, head and neck, liver or kidney cancer. The genes are TRBV19 and TRBJ1-2, with D tentatively TRBD1 (5 bases). CDR3 residues: CASSILEAGVTGYTF. The DNA of the CDR3 is TGTGCCAGTAGTATCTTGGAGGCGGGGGTCACTGGCTACACCTTC.